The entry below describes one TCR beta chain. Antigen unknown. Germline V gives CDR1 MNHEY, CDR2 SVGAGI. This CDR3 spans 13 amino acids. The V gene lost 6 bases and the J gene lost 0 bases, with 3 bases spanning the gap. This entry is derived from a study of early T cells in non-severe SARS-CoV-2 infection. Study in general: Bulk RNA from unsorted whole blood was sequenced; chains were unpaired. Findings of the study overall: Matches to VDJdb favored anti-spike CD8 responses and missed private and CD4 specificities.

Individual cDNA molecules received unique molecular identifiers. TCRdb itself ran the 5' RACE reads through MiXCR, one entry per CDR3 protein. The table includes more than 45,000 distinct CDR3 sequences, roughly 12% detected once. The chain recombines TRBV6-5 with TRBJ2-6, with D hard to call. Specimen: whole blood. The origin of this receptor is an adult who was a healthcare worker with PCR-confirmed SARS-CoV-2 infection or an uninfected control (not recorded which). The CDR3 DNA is TGTGCCAGCAGGGACTCTGGGGCCAACGTCCTGACTTTC. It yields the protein CASRDSGANVLTF.